This T cell receptor (beta chain) was sequenced for a study of cytomegalovirus exposure and HLA in healthy donors. A note on this clone: Antigen unknown.

Both 60 Vbeta primers and 13 Jbeta primers went into the PCR. The assay was immunoSEQ multiplex PCR, and TCRdb's table has in-frame clones only and misses some. The sample shows under 200,000 clones, roughly 82% of them seen only once. General study findings and limits: More clonal expansion characterized HLA-associated TCR beta chains than equally common others in a later analysis. Some segments of the V type, notably TRBV6-2 and TRBV6-3, were excluded as indistinguishable. On later analysis, the bulk of CMV-associated TCR beta chains appeared to be HLA-restricted.

Germline loops: CDR1 MDHEN, CDR2 SYDVKM. Between the trimmed V and J ends, which lost 7 bases and 3 bases, there was a span of 12 bases. CDR3 length: 13 residues. Sequencing was carried out using PBMCs. V usage is TRBV28 and J usage is TRBJ1-1, with D unresolved. The receptor comes from a woman in her fifties or sixties in good health and CMV-seronegative. The CDR3 loop reads CASIDTWDTEAFF. In DNA, the CDR3 is TGTGCCAGCATAGACACCTGGGACACTGAAGCTTTCTTT.